This T cell receptor (beta chain) stems from a study of prognosis after radiotherapy for stage I lung cancer. Study results and limitations: With medians of about 10,000 versus 6,900, unique TCR clone counts fell after stereotactic body radiation therapy.

The V end was cut by 2 bases, the J end by 6 bases, with 10 bases between. This CDR3 has 12 amino acids. Germline-derived CDR1 and CDR2 are SQVTM and ANQGSEA. On this clonotype: The antigen is unknown.

Two-round multiplex PCR, the amplification method, yielded TCR beta CDR3 from genomic DNA. The authors ran first-round PCR with primers specific to each TRBV and TRBJ gene. MiXCR was run by TCRdb on the multiplex PCR reads, yielding one entry per CDR3 protein. The repertoire has 38,000 or so distinct CDR3 sequences, roughly a quarter of them found once; the top ten carry less than 30%. The sequencing here drew on PBMCs, taken before or after stereotactic body radiation therapy (not recorded which). J is TRBJ1-1 and V is TRBV29-1; TRBD1 might be the D (5 bases). This clonotype was sampled from a donor aged 50 or older with non-small cell lung cancer. This CDR3 reads CSVERDSSEAFF. DNA for the CDR3: TGCAGCGTTGAACGAGACAGTTCTGAAGCTTTCTTT. Full variable domain (missing parts from reference TRBV29-1 and TRBJ1-1): SAVISQKPSRDICQRGTSLTIQCQVDSQVTMMFWYRQQPGQSLTLIATANQGSEATYESGFVIDKFPISRPNLTFSTLTVSNMSPEDSSIYLCSVERDSSEAFFGQGTRLTVV.